Presented here are 24 T cell receptor beta chains from one specimen sequenced in a study of blood T cells in healthy people across ages. Alongside a J-beta primer mix, a sample-barcoded 5' primer served in a second PCR lasting about 6 to 12 cycles. TCRdb analysed the 5' RACE reads with MiXCR anew, one entry per CDR3 protein. The sample records about 670,000 distinct CDR3 sequences, over 40% being singletons. The sequenced sample was blood. Receptor source: a woman aged 80 or older in good health.

This rearrangement joins TRBV10-2 to TRBJ2-3, with a weak D call TRBD2 (5 bases). The CDR3 runs to 15 residues. V lost 5 bases and J 4 bases, leaving 16 bases between the germline ends. Germline V gene data show CDR1 as WSHSY and CDR2 as SAAADI. The chain's CDR3 is CASSTAGSGPDTQYF. CDR3 nucleotide sequence: TGCGCCAGCAGTACGGCTGGGAGCGGTCCAGATACGCAGTATTTT.

This clonotype was seen many times. V usage is TRBV20-1 and J usage is TRBJ2-5; D may be TRBD1 (7 bases). The CDR3 runs to 14 residues. CDR1 is DFQATT and CDR2 is SNEGSKA in the germline V gene (reference sequence). V was pared by 5 bases and J by 5 bases, with 18 bases between. CDR3 region: CSARDSIGGETQYF. The CDR3 DNA sequence: TGCAGTGCTCGGGACAGCATAGGGGGGGAGACCCAGTACTTC.

This rearrangement joins TRBV5-1 to TRBJ2-1, with 8 positions matching TRBD2. After removal of 5 bases from V and 9 bases from J, the junction contained 13 bases not matched to a gene. Germline CDR1 reads SGHRS; CDR2 reads YFSETQ. This CDR3 has 15 residues. CDR3 sequence (DNA): TGCGCCAGCAGGCCTCGAGAAGCTAGCGGGCCTGAGCAGTTCTTC. Translation: CASRPREASGPEQFF.

Here the CDR3 DNA reads TGTGCCAGCAGCCAAGATACCCTCTACGAGCAGTACTTC. Its translation: CASSQDTLYEQYF. The genes are TRBV4-2 and TRBJ2-5; D unresolved. The DNA end is a closer match to TRBJ2-7, so the J assignment may be wrong. CDR1 is LGHNA, CDR2 YNFKEQ, per germline. CDR3 length: 13 residues.

This clonotype was found a few times. The rearrangement links TRBV27 to TRBJ1-5; possibly TRBD1 for D (5 bases). V was shortened by 2 bases and J by 0 bases, with 8 bases between the two germline ends. Germline loops: CDR1 MNHEY, CDR2 SMNVEV (reference sequence). This CDR3 region has 15 residues. The DNA for the CDR3 is TGTGCCAGCAGTTTAGGGGCAGCTAGCAATCAGCCCCAGCATTTT. It encodes CASSLGAASNQPQHF.

The chain links TRBV6-6 to TRBJ1-2, with unresolved D. Germline lookup yields CDR1 MNHNY and CDR2 SVGAGI (reference sequence). V lost 2 bases and J lost 4, with 11 bases in between. This CDR3 has 14 residues. The CDR3 reads CASSYTSDLYGYTF. The CDR3, as DNA: TGTGCCAGCAGTTACACGTCGGACCTCTATGGCTACACCTTC.

This clonotype was detected ten times or more. The chain joins TRBV27 to TRBJ2-3; D call uncertain. V was cut by 7 bases and J by 2 bases, with 13 bases left in between. The CDR3 consists of 14 residues. CDR1 is MNHEY and CDR2 is SMNVEV in the germline V gene (reference sequence). In nucleotides, the CDR3 is TGTGCCAGCAAAAAGTTTGCAATCACAGATACGCAGTATTTT. It yields the protein CASKKFAITDTQYF.

The chain employs TRBV28 and TRBJ2-5; 9 bases line up with TRBD2. Trimming took 3 bases from V and 3 from J; bases not matched to a gene: 8. This CDR3 is built from 16 residues. CDR1 and CDR2 from the germline V gene are MDHEN and SYDVKM. The CDR3 region has the DNA TGTGCCAGCAGTTTTCTTAGCGGACTAGCGAAAGAGACCCAGTACTTC. This gives the protein CASSFLSGLAKETQYF.

This clonotype was found once. This chain connects TRBV4-1 to TRBJ2-7; no definite D call. The V end was cut by 1 base, the J end by 3 bases, with 13 bases between. The V gene's germline CDR1 is MGHRA and CDR2 YSYEKL. The CDR3 is 15 residues long. CDR3 nucleotides: TGCGCCAGCAGCCAAGCTTTGGGCCAAAACTACGAGCAGTACTTC. Its translation: CASSQALGQNYEQYF.

This clonotype was found once. The rearrangement uses TRBV9 and TRBJ2-2; no clear D. Per the germline V gene, CDR1 is SGDLS and CDR2 is YYNGEE. The CDR3 has 15 amino acids. Trimming left V 0 bases short and J 1 base short, with 7 bases between. CDR3 coding DNA: TGTGCCAGCAGCGTAGACAGTTTGAACACCGGGGAGCTGTTTTTT. Its protein product is CASSVDSLNTGELFF.

The rearrangement joins TRBV18 to TRBJ2-7; D possibly matches TRBD1 or TRBD2 (5 bases each). With the DNA end fitting TRBJ2-5 better, the J assignment may be wrong. Per germline, CDR1 KGHSH and CDR2 LQKENI. This CDR3 region has 13 residues. CDR3 loop: CASANRRQETQYF. CDR3 DNA: TGTGCCAGCGCAAACAGGAGGCAAGAGACCCAGTACTTC.

This clonotype has only one observation. A read error is possible here, since a much larger clone lies one base away. The chain combines TRBV28 with TRBJ2-7; D is possibly TRBD2 (6 bases). The better agreement between TRBJ2-5 and the DNA end casts doubt on the J call. Germline V gives CDR1 MDHEN, CDR2 SYDVKM. CDR3 length: 14 amino acids. Here the CDR3 DNA reads TGTGCCAGCAGTTTGGCTAGCGTTAGGGAGACCCAGTACTTC. This sequence encodes CASSLASVRETQYF.

This clonotype was seen many times. The chain combines TRBV7-2 with TRBJ2-7, with TRBD2 as a possible D gene (6 bases). Germline CDR1 is SGHTA and CDR2 is FQGNSA. V lost 1 base and J lost 2, with 15 bases in between. The CDR3 contains 16 residues. The CDR3, as DNA: TGTGCCAGCAGCTTAGATCCTACGGGGAGGACCTACGAGCAGTACTTC. Its translation is CASSLDPTGRTYEQYF.

This clonotype came up many times. J is TRBJ2-3 and V is TRBV5-1; TRBD1 agrees at 7 bases. CDR3 size: 16 residues. Trimming removed 0 bases from V and 2 bases from J; junction bases left unmatched: 6. Germline CDR1 is SGHRS and CDR2 is YFSETQ. CDR3 sequence (DNA): TGCGCCAGCAGCTTGGAGCGACAGGGCTTCACAGATACGCAGTATTTT. This encodes CASSLERQGFTDTQYF.

J is TRBJ2-6 and V is TRBV29-1; D remains ambiguous. Trimming took 6 bases from V and 0 from J, leaving 9 bases between them. The CDR3 loop spans 14 amino acids. Germline V lookup: CDR1 SQVTM, CDR2 ANQGSEA. CDR3 region: CSVTHGSGANVLTF. The DNA for the CDR3 is TGCAGCGTCACACACGGCTCTGGGGCCAACGTCCTGACTTTC. Supplemented by reference TRBV29-1 and TRBJ2-6, the full variable domain reads SAVISQKPSRDICQRGTSLTIQCQVDSQVTMMFWYRQQPGQSLTLIATANQGSEATYESGFVIDKFPISRPNLTFSTLTVSNMSPEDSSIYLCSVTHGSGANVLTFGAGSRLTVL.

This clonotype was seen repeatedly, ten times or more. The CDR3 coding sequence is TGCGCCAGCAGCCAAGATCACCGCGGGCAATTTAATCAGCCCCAGCATTTT. Its protein is CASSQDHRGQFNQPQHF. The rearrangement joins TRBV4-1 to TRBJ1-5, with D hard to call. With 0 bases removed from V and 4 bases from J, the gap between germline ends came to 16 bases. CDR1 MGHRA and CDR2 YSYEKL come from the germline V gene. This CDR3 has 17 amino acids.

This clonotype was seen at least ten times. The chain combines TRBV5-1 with TRBJ2-7; D is unresolved. The germline V gene encodes CDR1 SGHRS and CDR2 YFSETQ. This CDR3 is 15 amino acids long. The ends were cut back, 1 base at V and 3 bases at J, with 14 bases in the middle. CDR3 in DNA: TGCGCCAGCAGCTTGCGGCCGGGTAACTACTACGAGCAGTACTTC. Residues: CASSLRPGNYYEQYF.

This clonotype was seen at least ten times. J is TRBJ1-2 and V is TRBV20-1, with D possibly TRBD1 on 5 matching bases. The V end lost 0 bases, the J end lost 5 bases, and 13 bases lay between the germline ends. Germline CDR1 reads DFQATT; CDR2 reads SNEGSKA (reference sequence). The CDR3 is 14 residues long. In DNA, the CDR3 is TGCAGTGCTAGAGATCATCGGCAGGGTTATGGCTACACCTTC. Translated: CSARDHRQGYGYTF.

The gene calls are TRBV7-9 and TRBJ1-2; D is uncertain. Germline-derived CDR1 and CDR2 are SEHNR and FQNEAQ (reference sequence). The V and J ends lost 1 base and 0 bases respectively, with 6 bases between them. The CDR3 loop spans 14 amino acids. The CDR3 is CASSLGTSNYGYTF. CDR3 in DNA: TGTGCCAGCAGCTTAGGTACTTCTAACTATGGCTACACCTTC.

This clonotype was recorded at least ten times. The chain combines TRBV29-1 with TRBJ2-7; 9 bases are a match to TRBD2. Germline values: CDR1 SQVTM, CDR2 ANQGSEA. After removal of 3 bases from V and 3 bases from J, the junction contained 12 bases not matched to a gene. The CDR3 runs to 16 residues. In nucleotides, the CDR3 is TGCAGCGTTGATGGGACTAGCCTCTCGGGAATCTACGAGCAGTACTTC. Its protein is CSVDGTSLSGIYEQYF.

V gene TRBV4-1 combines with J gene TRBJ1-5; D is unresolved. The CDR3 covers 14 residues. V gave up 3 bases and J gave up 6 bases, with 12 bases separating them. The V gene's germline CDR1 is MGHRA and CDR2 YSYEKL. DNA for the CDR3: TGCGCCAGCAGCCACCCCCCCGCGGGTCAGCCCCAGCATTTT. This sequence encodes CASSHPPAGQPQHF.

The V gene is TRBV3-1, the J gene TRBJ2-2, with D maybe TRBD2 (6 bases). The V end lost 4 bases, the J end lost 7 bases, and 10 bases lay between the germline ends. Germline lookup yields CDR1 LGHDT and CDR2 YNNKEL (reference sequence). The CDR3 extends over 13 amino acids. CDR3 amino acids: CASSRGVNGELFF. In nucleotides, the CDR3 is TGTGCCAGCAGCCGGGGGGTAAACGGGGAGCTGTTTTTT.

This clonotype was seen ten or more times. The V and J genes are TRBV2 and TRBJ1-2, with 8 bases aligning to TRBD1. J gave up 4 bases and V 1 base, and 8 bases lay outside the gene matches. CDR3 length equals 16 residues. The germline V gene has CDR1 SNHLY and CDR2 FYNNEI. CDR3 loop: CASSEGATGGSYGYTF. For the CDR3, the DNA is TGTGCCAGCAGTGAAGGGGCAACAGGGGGTAGCTATGGCTACACCTTC.

This rearrangement joins TRBV7-3 to TRBJ1-2; tentative D call: TRBD1 (5 bases). V gave up 5 bases and J gave up 10 bases, with 14 bases separating them. CDR3 length: 12 amino acids. CDR1 SGHTA and CDR2 FQGTGA come from the germline V gene. The CDR3 sequence is CASSPGGLDYTF. The CDR3 nucleotides read TGTGCCAGCAGCCCCGGGGGGTTGGACTACACCTTC. Full variable domain (missing parts from reference TRBV7-3 and TRBJ1-2): GAGVSQTPSNKVTEKGKYVELRCDPISGHTALYWYRQSLGQGPEFLIYFQGTGAADDSGLPNDRFFAVRPEGSVSTLKIQRTERGDSAVYLCASSPGGLDYTFGSGTRLTVV.